These T cell receptor beta chains were read from a single sample in a study of cytomegalovirus exposure and HLA in healthy donors. Clones were read by immunoSEQ multiplex PCR, and TCRdb kept only the in-frame ones, dropping some. The table shows 100,000 to 120,000 clones, with over 12% occurring only once. Sequenced material: PBMCs. The receptors derive from a female donor in good health and CMV-seronegative. The CDR3 runs from the conserved cysteine through the conserved F or W. The order of the fields is J gene, CDR3 length, clone size, V gene, D gene, CDR3 DNA, CDR3 protein. D genes are given only for firm matches. Clone size appears in some rows only: once, few, many, or a class for an expanded clone.

J: TRBJ2-7
length: 16
size: -
V: TRBV7-9
D: TRBD1
DNA: TGTGCCAGCAGCGCCCCAGGGACAGTGAGCTCCTACGAGCAGTACTTC
CDR3: CASSAPGTVSSYEQYF

J: TRBJ1-2
length: 12
size: -
V: TRBV28
D: -
DNA: TGTGCCAGCAGAACGGGAGGCTATGGCTACACCTTC
CDR3: CASRTGGYGYTF

J: TRBJ2-7
length: 13
size: few
V: TRBV29-1
D: -
DNA: TGCAGCGTAGACGTAAACGGGTTTTACGAGCAGTACTTC
CDR3: CSVDVNGFYEQYF

J: TRBJ2-3
length: 13
size: few
V: TRBV19
D: TRBD1
DNA: TGTGCCAGCCGGGACAGGGGGGCAGATACGCAGTATTTT
CDR3: CASRDRGADTQYF

J: TRBJ2-1
length: 14
size: few
V: TRBV6-5
D: TRBD2
DNA: TGTGCCAGCAGTTACCAAGCGGGGGGAGGTGAGCAGTTCTTC
CDR3: CASSYQAGGGEQFF

J: TRBJ1-6
length: 20
size: -
V: TRBV30
D: -
DNA: TGTGCCTGGAGTGTAAAAGGTGGAGGGGTCCGCGGGAGGTATAATTCACCCCTCCACTTT
CDR3: CAWSVKGGGVRGRYNSPLHF

J: TRBJ2-5
length: 17
size: -
V: TRBV14
D: TRBD1
DNA: TGTGCCAGCAGCCGCAAAAGACAGGGTGGACCCCAAGAGACCCAGTACTTC
CDR3: CASSRKRQGGPQETQYF

J: TRBJ2-3
length: 15
size: few
V: TRBV18
D: -
DNA: TGTGCCAGCTCACCATCGCAGGGGAGGGCAGATACGCAGTATTTT
CDR3: CASSPSQGRADTQYF

J: TRBJ2-3
length: 16
size: few
V: TRBV30
D: -
DNA: TGTGCCTGGGGAGGCACCCAGCGGGCTGGCACCGATACGCAGTATTTT
CDR3: CAWGGTQRAGTDTQYF

J: TRBJ2-1
length: 15
size: -
V: TRBV9
D: -
DNA: TGTGCCAGCAGCGTGACTACGGGCCTAACTAGTGAGCAGTTCTTC
CDR3: CASSVTTGLTSEQFF

J: TRBJ2-7
length: 12
size: few
V: TRBV28
D: -
DNA: TGTGCCAGCAGCCTTCCAGGCTACGAGCAGTACTTC
CDR3: CASSLPGYEQYF

J: TRBJ2-3
length: 13
size: -
V: TRBV28
D: -
DNA: TGTGCCAGCAGTTTAAGCCCCACAGATACGCAGTATTTT
CDR3: CASSLSPTDTQYF

J: TRBJ2-3
length: 15
size: -
V: TRBV6-5
D: -
DNA: TGTGCCAGCAGTTACTCGGGTGGAGGCACAGATACGCAGTATTTT
CDR3: CASSYSGGGTDTQYF

J: TRBJ2-1
length: 16
size: -
V: TRBV30
D: -
DNA: TGTGCCTGGGCACCATCCCTGGGCAGCTTAAACAATGAGCAGTTCTTC
CDR3: CAWAPSLGSLNNEQFF

J: TRBJ2-3
length: 14
size: few
V: TRBV6-5
D: TRBD1
DNA: TGTGCCAGCAATGGACAGGCTAGCACAGATACGCAGTATTTT
CDR3: CASNGQASTDTQYF

J: TRBJ1-5
length: 17
size: -
V: TRBV6-4
D: -
DNA: TGTGCCAGCAGTGCCCCGCGGAACAGGGCCTTCAATCGGCCCCAGCATTTT
CDR3: CASSAPRNRAFNRPQHF

J: TRBJ2-5
length: 14
size: few
V: TRBV5-6
D: -
DNA: TGTGCCAGCAGCTTGGCAGGGGGGCAAGAGACCCAGTACTTC
CDR3: CASSLAGGQETQYF

J: TRBJ1-3
length: 14
size: few
V: TRBV19
D: -
DNA: TGTGCCAGTAAGACCCAGGTCTCTGGAAACACCATATATTTT
CDR3: CASKTQVSGNTIYF

J: TRBJ2-2
length: 15
size: -
V: TRBV5-1
D: TRBD1
DNA: TGCGCCAGCAGCTTGGAGGGGGCAATCACCGGGGAGCTGTTTTTT
CDR3: CASSLEGAITGELFF

J: TRBJ2-3
length: 17
size: -
V: TRBV29-1
D: TRBD2
DNA: TGCAGCGTTGAGACCCTGACTAGCGTTTATACTGGGGATACGCAGTATTTT
CDR3: CSVETLTSVYTGDTQYF

J: TRBJ2-2
length: 16
size: -
V: TRBV30
D: -
DNA: TGTGCCTGGAGTTTGTTCTCGCGAACGGGCACCGGGGAGCTGTTTTTT
CDR3: CAWSLFSRTGTGELFF

J: TRBJ2-7
length: 16
size: few
V: TRBV11-2
D: TRBD1
DNA: TGTGCCAGCAGCTTTCTGTACAGGGGTAGCTCCTACGAGCAGTACTTC
CDR3: CASSFLYRGSSYEQYF

J: TRBJ1-1
length: 14
size: few
V: TRBV5-6
D: -
DNA: TGTGCCAGCAGCTTGCCAGGGGAACTCACTGAAGCTTTCTTT
CDR3: CASSLPGELTEAFF

J: TRBJ2-7
length: 12
size: -
V: TRBV9
D: -
DNA: TGTGCCAGCAGCGGAGGGACCTACGAGCAGTACTTC
CDR3: CASSGGTYEQYF

J: TRBJ2-1
length: 15
size: -
V: TRBV4-3
D: -
DNA: TGCGCCAGCAGCCAAGATCTCGTCTCCTACAATGAGCAGTTCTTC
CDR3: CASSQDLVSYNEQFF

J: TRBJ2-5
length: 15
size: -
V: TRBV25-1
D: -
DNA: TGTGCCAGCAGTGAAATTACAGGTACTCAAGAGACCCAGTACTTC
CDR3: CASSEITGTQETQYF

J: TRBJ1-2
length: 13
size: few
V: TRBV7-9
D: TRBD1
DNA: TGTGCCAGCAGCTTGGAGGGACAGGAAGGCTACACCTTC
CDR3: CASSLEGQEGYTF

J: TRBJ1-1
length: 14
size: -
V: TRBV19
D: -
DNA: TGTGCCAGTAGTTACCTAGTTGCGGACACTGAAGCTTTCTTT
CDR3: CASSYLVADTEAFF

J: TRBJ1-5
length: 15
size: -
V: TRBV27
D: -
DNA: TGTGCCAGTAAAAGAGGGGGGGGGAAGACCGAGCCCCAGCATTTT
CDR3: CASKRGGGKTEPQHF

J: TRBJ2-1
length: 15
size: few
V: TRBV4-3
D: TRBD2
DNA: TGCGCCAGCAGCGTCGTAGCGGGGGGGCCGGATGAGCAGTTCTTC
CDR3: CASSVVAGGPDEQFF

J: TRBJ1-6
length: 19
size: few
V: TRBV10-1
D: TRBD1
DNA: TGCGCCAGCCCGAGGCCCGATGGACAGGGCACGCTGCGTAATTCACCCCTCCACTTT
CDR3: CASPRPDGQGTLRNSPLHF

J: TRBJ2-5
length: 15
size: -
V: TRBV7-9
D: TRBD2
DNA: TGTGCCAGCAGCTTGGGGACTAGCGACGGAGAGAACCAGTACTTC
CDR3: CASSLGTSDGENQYF

J: TRBJ2-1
length: 15
size: few
V: TRBV27
D: TRBD2
DNA: TGTGCCAGCAGTTTCCCCGGGACTAGGGGCAATGAGCAGTTCTTC
CDR3: CASSFPGTRGNEQFF

J: TRBJ1-1
length: 13
size: -
V: TRBV5-1
D: -
DNA: TGCGCCAGCAGCTTCGAGAGCGGGGATGAAGCTTTCTTT
CDR3: CASSFESGDEAFF

J: TRBJ1-2
length: 14
size: -
V: TRBV6-5
D: -
DNA: TGTGCCAGCAGGGGGAGGATAAGGCACTATGGCTACACCTTC
CDR3: CASRGRIRHYGYTF

J: TRBJ1-2
length: 14
size: -
V: TRBV9
D: TRBD1
DNA: TGTGCCAGCAGCCTCCTACAGGGGGATGATGGCTACACCTTC
CDR3: CASSLLQGDDGYTF

J: TRBJ1-1
length: 15
size: few
V: TRBV19
D: TRBD1
DNA: TGTGCCAGTAGTATTCGGACAGGAAGAAATACTGAAGCTTTCTTT
CDR3: CASSIRTGRNTEAFF

J: TRBJ1-2
length: 13
size: -
V: TRBV4-2
D: -
DNA: TGTGCCAGCAGCCGAATGCCGGGGGTAGGCTACACCTTC
CDR3: CASSRMPGVGYTF

J: TRBJ2-7
length: 14
size: -
V: TRBV6-6
D: -
DNA: TGTGCCAGCAGTTACTCCGGCGGGGACTACGAGCAGTACTTC
CDR3: CASSYSGGDYEQYF

J: TRBJ2-3
length: 16
size: -
V: TRBV12-5
D: TRBD2
DNA: TGTGCTAGTGGCCCCCGGGGGGGCTGGGGCACAGATACGCAGTATTTT
CDR3: CASGPRGGWGTDTQYF

J: TRBJ2-7
length: 13
size: -
V: TRBV7-7
D: -
DNA: TGTGCTAGCAGCCTACAGGTTGGGTACGAGCAGTACTTC
CDR3: CASSLQVGYEQYF

J: TRBJ2-5
length: 16
size: few
V: TRBV4-1
D: TRBD2
DNA: TGCGCCAGCAGCCTTGGGACTAGCGGGAGCCAAGAGACCCAGTACTTC
CDR3: CASSLGTSGSQETQYF

J: TRBJ1-5
length: 12
size: few
V: TRBV21-1
D: -
DNA: TGTGCCAGCACCGCGGGCCGACAGCCCCAGCATTTT
CDR3: CASTAGRQPQHF

J: TRBJ1-2
length: 16
size: -
V: TRBV4-2
D: -
DNA: TGTGCCAGCAGCCAAGACCTTGGACAGCCCCTATTAGGCTACACCTTC
CDR3: CASSQDLGQPLLGYTF

J: TRBJ1-1
length: 16
size: many
V: TRBV5-4
D: TRBD1
DNA: TGTGCCAGCAGCTGGGACAGGGGGCTATTGAACACTGAAGCTTTCTTT
CDR3: CASSWDRGLLNTEAFF

J: TRBJ1-5
length: 15
size: -
V: TRBV10-3
D: -
DNA: TGTGCCATCAGTGAGCTGGCAGGGGACAATCAGCCCCAGCATTTT
CDR3: CAISELAGDNQPQHF

J: TRBJ1-4
length: 17
size: few
V: TRBV30
D: -
DNA: TGTGCCTGGAGTTCCGCGGGGATGGGGCCAACTAATGAAAAACTGTTTTTT
CDR3: CAWSSAGMGPTNEKLFF

J: TRBJ2-7
length: 17
size: few
V: TRBV14
D: TRBD1
DNA: TGTGCCAGCAGCCAAGTAGCGGAGCGACAGGGGGACCACGAGCAGTACTTC
CDR3: CASSQVAERQGDHEQYF

J: TRBJ2-7
length: 16
size: few
V: TRBV25-1
D: -
DNA: TGTGCCAGCAGTGGCGGGGCGGGAAGTACTCCGTACGAGCAGTACTTC
CDR3: CASSGGAGSTPYEQYF

J: TRBJ2-3
length: 13
size: -
V: TRBV2
D: -
DNA: TGTGCCAGCCGCGCAACGGGGGCAGATACGCAGTATTTT
CDR3: CASRATGADTQYF

J: TRBJ1-5
length: 15
size: -
V: TRBV11-2
D: TRBD1
DNA: TGTGCCAGCAGCCAGGGGGGACAGACCAATCAGCCCCAGCATTTT
CDR3: CASSQGGQTNQPQHF

J: TRBJ2-3
length: 14
size: few
V: TRBV7-2
D: -
DNA: TGTGCCAGCAGCTTAGACAGAGTTACAGATACGCAGTATTTT
CDR3: CASSLDRVTDTQYF

J: TRBJ2-5
length: 13
size: few
V: TRBV9
D: TRBD2
DNA: TGTGCCAGCAGCGCAGGCGTTGGGGGGGCCCAGTACTTC
CDR3: CASSAGVGGAQYF

J: TRBJ2-6
length: 16
size: -
V: TRBV6-5
D: -
DNA: TGTGCCAGCAGTTACAGCCCGGGGATGGGGGCCAACGTCCTGACTTTC
CDR3: CASSYSPGMGANVLTF

J: TRBJ1-3
length: 14
size: few
V: TRBV5-1
D: TRBD1
DNA: TGCGCCAGCAGCCCGACAGGGCGTGGAAACACCATATATTTT
CDR3: CASSPTGRGNTIYF